Listed here is a single TCR beta chain. The data stem from a study of blood T cell repertoires in COVID-19. Across the whole study: Both acute and convalescent COVID-19 samples were obtained from the United States, Italy and Spain.

V lost 3 bases to trimming and J lost 1 base, with 9 bases between them. The CDR3 sequence is 14 residues long. Germline V gives CDR1 SGHTA, CDR2 FQGNSA. Per the authors' pipeline: How many nucleated cells were present was estimated from reference gene primer amplification. Libraries were prepared by immunoSEQ multiplex PCR; TCRdb keeps only in-frame clonotypes and omits some of them. V and J calls plus clone size are reproduced from that table; the DNA served to infer D and trimming. The table lists fewer than 6,000 clones, around 90% of them singletons. V usage is TRBV7-2 and J usage is TRBJ1-2; maybe TRBD1 (6 bases). The sequence was obtained from a human donor in a cohort sampled during active COVID-19. The sequenced sample was peripheral blood. CDR3 sequence: CASSFDRLNYGYTF. The CDR3 region has the DNA TGTGCCAGCAGCTTCGACAGGCTTAACTATGGCTACACCTTC. The entire variable domain, with the rest obtained from reference TRBV7-2 and TRBJ1-2, is as follows: GAGVSQSPSNKVTEKGKDVELRCDPISGHTALYWYRQSLGQGLEFLIYFQGNSAPDKSGLPSDRFSAERTGGSVSTLTIQRTQQEDSAVYLCASSFDRLNYGYTFGSGTRLTVV.